Presented here are 23 T cell receptor beta chains from one specimen sequenced in a study of cytomegalovirus exposure and HLA in healthy donors. PCR was performed using 60 Vbeta and 13 Jbeta primers. Libraries were prepared by immunoSEQ multiplex PCR; TCRdb keeps only in-frame clonotypes and omits some of them. The sample has under 150,000 clones; approximately 86% are singletons. Input material: PBMCs. These receptors all stem from a boy aged 5-17 years in good health and CMV-seronegative.

This sequence joins TRBV19 and TRBJ2-3; D is perhaps TRBD2 (6 bases). Germline CDR1 and CDR2: LNHDA and SQIVND (reference sequence). V lost 5 bases, J lost 8 bases, and 14 bases lay in between. CDR3 size: 13 residues. This CDR3 is CASSLVRGSTQYF. The CDR3 coding sequence is TGTGCCAGTAGTTTGGTCCGGGGGAGTACGCAGTATTTT.

This clone was observed once. The chain is built from TRBV2 and TRBJ2-3, with 12 nucleotides matching TRBD2. Germline CDR1 SNHLY, CDR2 FYNNEI. The CDR3 length is 15 residues. The J segment lost 3 bases and the V segment lost 7 bases, leaving 5 bases of the junction unmatched. In nucleotides, the CDR3 is TGTGCCAGCATGCTACTAGCGGGAGGAACAGATACGCAGTATTTT. Translating it yields CASMLLAGGTDTQYF.

Regarding this clone: Germline is not matched at one junction end, which may reflect a read error. The J gene is TRBJ1-2, the V gene TRBV7-9, with D possibly being TRBD1 (5 bases). Germline V gene data show CDR1 as SEHNR and CDR2 as FQNEAQ (reference sequence). The CDR3 loop spans 15 amino acids. CDR3 sequence (DNA): TGTGCCAGCAGCTTAGAGGCGGGAGGAGGGGATGGCTACCCCTTC. Residues: CASSLEAGGGDGYPF.

The gene calls are TRBV2 and TRBJ2-5; D gene unclear. Germline V gene sequence: CDR1 SNHLY, CDR2 FYNNEI. Trimming removed 5 bases from V and 5 bases from J, with 15 bases in between. The CDR3 extends over 14 amino acids. CDR3 sequence: CASSKTTFGETQYF. The CDR3 nucleotides are TGTGCCAGCAGTAAAACTACCTTCGGGGAGACCCAGTACTTC.

The chain recombines TRBV11-2 with TRBJ2-7; D is perhaps TRBD1 (6 bases). Germline-derived CDR1 and CDR2 are SGHAT and FQNNGV. Trimming pared 5 bases from V and 3 bases from J, leaving 11 bases between. The CDR3 has 13 residues. CDR3 coding DNA: TGTGCCAGCAGCCCAGGACAGTTCTACGAGCAGTACTTC. It is translated as CASSPGQFYEQYF.

Written as DNA, the CDR3 is TGTGCCAGCAGCTTAAACAGGGGTTTCTACGAGCAGTACTTC. It encodes CASSLNRGFYEQYF. The J gene is TRBJ2-7, the V gene TRBV7-2, with 7 bases identical to TRBD1. CDR1 is SGHTA, CDR2 FQGNSA, per germline. CDR3 length: 14 residues. The V gene end was trimmed by 2 bases and the J gene end by 3 bases; junction bases not matched to a gene: 4.

The rearrangement joins TRBV9 to TRBJ2-2; TRBD1 is a possible D gene (5 bases). The germline V gene encodes CDR1 SGDLS and CDR2 YYNGEE. Trimming stripped 3 bases from V and 2 bases from J, with 14 bases between. The CDR3 sequence is 16 residues long. The CDR3 nucleotides read TGTGCCAGCAGCGCAGGACATCGGTATAACACCGGGGAGCTGTTTTTT. Translating gives CASSAGHRYNTGELFF.

The CDR3 protein is CSVNGQGMNTEAFF. CDR3 sequence (DNA): TGCAGCGTAAACGGACAGGGAATGAACACTGAAGCTTTCTTT. The chain has TRBV29-1 and TRBJ1-1; 8 nucleotides match TRBD1. The CDR3 contains 14 residues. The germline V gene has CDR1 SQVTM and CDR2 ANQGSEA. Trimming cost V 6 bases and J 0 bases; bases outside gene matches: 6.

The genes are TRBV9 and TRBJ1-3; TRBD1 might be the D (6 bases). The CDR3 runs to 14 residues. Per germline, CDR1 SGDLS and CDR2 YYNGEE. V was shortened by 4 bases and J by 2 bases, with 10 bases between the two germline ends. CDR3 sequence reads: CASSRTDTGNTIYF. CDR3 sequence (DNA): TGTGCCAGCAGCAGGACAGATACTGGAAACACCATATATTTT.

The V call is TRBV5-6, the J call TRBJ2-5, with D perhaps matching TRBD2 (6 bases). The CDR3 loop spans 16 amino acids. Trimming removed 2 bases at V and 2 bases at J, with 16 bases between. Germline lookup yields CDR1 SGHDT and CDR2 YYEEEE. The CDR3 nucleotides are TGTGCCAGCAGCTTACTAGCAGGCGAGGCGCAAGAGACCCAGTACTTC. The encoded protein is CASSLLAGEAQETQYF.

The chain couples TRBV9 to TRBJ2-5; D is perhaps TRBD2 (5 bases). Germline CDR1 and CDR2: SGDLS and YYNGEE. Trimming took 4 bases from V and 5 from J, leaving 18 bases between them. The CDR3 is made up of 15 amino acids. CDR3: CASSSDFGVWETQYF. The CDR3 nucleotides are TGTGCCAGCAGCTCAGATTTCGGGGTTTGGGAGACCCAGTACTTC.

V gene TRBV30 combines with J gene TRBJ1-1; D ambiguous. The V end was cut by 1 base, the J end by 8 bases, with 11 bases between. Germline V CDR1 and CDR2: GTSNPN, SVGIG (reference sequence). The CDR3 has 12 residues. The CDR3 DNA follows: TGTGCCTGGAGTGCCGGGTTTGACGAAGCTTTCTTT. Protein: CAWSAGFDEAFF. Supplemented by reference TRBV30 and TRBJ1-1, the full variable domain reads SQTIHQWPATLVQPVGSPLSLECTVEGTSNPNLYWYRQAAGRGLQLLFYSVGIGQISSEVPQNLSASRPQDRQFILSSKKLLLSDSGFYLCAWSAGFDEAFFGQGTRLTVV.

The chain joins TRBV5-1 to TRBJ2-3, with D unresolved. Germline V CDR1 and CDR2: SGHRS, YFSETQ. V lost 5 bases to trimming and J lost 0 bases, with 10 bases between them. This CDR3 comprises 14 residues. CDR3 nucleotide sequence: TGCGCCAGCAGATCCTCGACTAGCACAGATACGCAGTATTTT. It codes for CASRSSTSTDTQYF.

V gene TRBV7-6 combines with J gene TRBJ1-1; D remains ambiguous. Germline CDR1 SGHVS, CDR2 FNYEAQ. The CDR3 contains 15 residues. The germline V and J ends were trimmed by 5 bases and 5 bases, with 18 bases remaining between them. CDR3 sequence (DNA): TGTGCCAGCAGCCAAAGAAGTCTGACAAGGACTGAAGCTTTCTTT. This encodes CASSQRSLTRTEAFF.

The DNA of the CDR3 is TGCAGCGACCTAACAGGTCCCACTGAAGCTTTCTTT. This translates into CSDLTGPTEAFF. The rearrangement uses TRBV29-1 and TRBJ1-1; TRBD1 might be the D (5 bases). The CDR3 is 12 residues long. Between the trimmed V and J ends, which lost 7 bases and 4 bases, there was a span of 13 bases. The germline V gene has CDR1 SQVTM and CDR2 ANQGSEA.

The rearrangement joins TRBV6-5 to TRBJ1-5; tentative D call: TRBD1 (6 bases). Germline V CDR1 and CDR2: MNHEY, SVGAGI. The CDR3 is made up of 14 amino acids. The germline V and J ends were trimmed by 7 bases and 7 bases, with 17 bases remaining between them. This chain's CDR3 is CASNPDSRSQPQHF. CDR3 nucleotide sequence: TGTGCCAGCAACCCGGACAGCCGTTCCCAGCCCCAGCATTTT.

The gene calls are TRBV7-9 and TRBJ2-5, with TRBD1 matching over 9 bases. The CDR3 is 14 residues long. The germline V gene has CDR1 SEHNR and CDR2 FQNEAQ (reference sequence). The junction had 4 bases not matched to a gene; V was cut back by 5 bases and J by 3 bases. As DNA, the CDR3 is TGTGCCAGCAGCACCGGACAGGGGAAAGAGACCCAGTACTTC. Amino acid sequence: CASSTGQGKETQYF. Based on the CDR3 plus reference TRBV7-9 and TRBJ2-5, the full variable domain is DTGVSQNPRHKITKRGQNVTFRCDPISEHNRLYWYRQTLGQGPEFLTYFQNEAQLEKSRLLSDRFSAERPKGSFSTLEIQRTEQGDSAMYLCASSTGQGKETQYFGPGTRLLVL.

The chain employs TRBV21-1 and TRBJ2-3; the table's D call of TRBD2 was not tested on the DNA. TRBV21-1 is annotated as a pseudogene. The CDR3 length is 16 residues. CDR3 sequence (DNA): TGTGCCAGCAGCAAAGTCACTAGCGGGGTCACAGATACGCAGTATTTT. The encoded protein is CASSKVTSGVTDTQYF.

The V and J genes are TRBV9 and TRBJ1-4; TRBD1 matches at 7 bases. The V and J ends lost 0 bases and 7 bases, in that order; junction bases with no gene match: 0. The CDR3 is made up of 13 amino acids. Per the germline V gene, CDR1 is SGDLS and CDR2 is YYNGEE. Written as DNA, the CDR3 is TGTGCCAGCAGCGTAGGACAGGGTGAAAAACTGTTTTTT. This sequence encodes CASSVGQGEKLFF. Combining the CDR3 with reference TRBV9 and TRBJ1-4 gives the whole variable domain DSGVTQTPKHLITATGQRVTLRCSPRSGDLSVYWYQQSLDQGLQFLIQYYNGEERAKGNILERFSAQQFPDLHSELNLSSLELGDSALYFCASSVGQGEKLFFGSGTQLSVL.

The chain recombines TRBV4-3 with TRBJ2-7; D call uncertain. Deletions cut 0 bases from V and 2 bases from J, with 11 bases between. The CDR3 is 15 amino acids. Germline V CDR1 and CDR2: LGHNA, YSLEER. CDR3 sequence: CASSQDATVAYEQYF. CDR3 nucleotides: TGCGCCAGCAGCCAAGATGCCACAGTTGCCTACGAGCAGTACTTC.

The chain employs TRBV7-8 and TRBJ2-7; D unclear. The CDR3 consists of 15 residues. The germline V gene has CDR1 SGHVS and CDR2 FQNEAQ. Trimming cost V 5 bases and J 1 base, with 15 bases left between them. The CDR3 sequence is CASSLDIRISYEQYF. CDR3 coding DNA: TGTGCCAGCAGCCTCGACATTCGTATATCCTACGAGCAGTACTTC.

The chain links TRBV11-1 to TRBJ1-2; possible D gene TRBD1, 6 bases. CDR1 and CDR2 (germline): SGHAT, FQDESV (reference sequence). V was clipped by 4 bases and J by 7 bases, with 16 bases between them. The CDR3 is 14 residues long. In DNA form, the CDR3 reads TGTGCCAGCAGCTCTGGACAGTCGGGGGGTGGCTACACCTTC. Encoded protein: CASSSGQSGGGYTF.

This clone is a singleton in its sample. The rearrangement uses TRBV30 and TRBJ2-1, with D perhaps matching TRBD1 (5 bases). CDR3 length: 15 amino acids. With 0 bases removed from V and 4 bases from J, the gap between germline ends came to 13 bases. Germline lookup yields CDR1 GTSNPN and CDR2 SVGIG (reference sequence). CDR3 in DNA: TGTGCCTGGAGTGTATGGAGCAGGGCATACAATGAGCAGTTCTTC. This gives the protein CAWSVWSRAYNEQFF. Variable domain in full (rest from reference TRBV30 and TRBJ2-1): SQTIHQWPATLVQPVGSPLSLECTVEGTSNPNLYWYRQAAGRGLQLLFYSVGIGQISSEVPQNLSASRPQDRQFILSSKKLLLSDSGFYLCAWSVWSRAYNEQFFGPGTRLTVL.